This T cell receptor beta chain was identified during a study of T cells after yellow fever vaccination. Study-wide context: Low-cell-number fractions were prepared with SMART-Seq v4 Ultra Low Input.

Study-wide results and limits: Some clonotypes, a small share, were shared between CD4 and CD8 compartments. Among primary-vaccination clones, most reappeared after the booster, at just under 98% for CD4 and around 90% for CD8.

Notes on this clonotype: Its antigen is currently unknown.

A universal primer site and UMIs were added as TCR cDNA was made by 5'RACE template switching. TCRdb passed the 5' RACE reads through MiXCR, listing each CDR3 protein once. The repertoire includes some 300,000 distinct CDR3 sequences, around 10% of them detected once, and around 3.1% sits in the top ten. The clonotype was recovered from a man aged 18 to 30 who received the YFV17D yellow fever vaccine. The sample was CD4+ T cells sorted from PBMCs, taken 5 days after the yellow fever booster vaccination.

CDR3 loop: CASSQTHGELFF. In DNA form, the CDR3 reads TGTGCCAGCAGCCAAACTCACGGGGAGCTGTTTTTT. The chain recombines TRBV5-5 with TRBJ2-2; the D is unclear. Between the trimmed V and J ends, which lost 4 bases and 7 bases, there was a span of 8 bases. Germline CDR1 reads SGHKS; CDR2 reads YYEKEE (reference sequence). CDR3 length: 12 amino acids.